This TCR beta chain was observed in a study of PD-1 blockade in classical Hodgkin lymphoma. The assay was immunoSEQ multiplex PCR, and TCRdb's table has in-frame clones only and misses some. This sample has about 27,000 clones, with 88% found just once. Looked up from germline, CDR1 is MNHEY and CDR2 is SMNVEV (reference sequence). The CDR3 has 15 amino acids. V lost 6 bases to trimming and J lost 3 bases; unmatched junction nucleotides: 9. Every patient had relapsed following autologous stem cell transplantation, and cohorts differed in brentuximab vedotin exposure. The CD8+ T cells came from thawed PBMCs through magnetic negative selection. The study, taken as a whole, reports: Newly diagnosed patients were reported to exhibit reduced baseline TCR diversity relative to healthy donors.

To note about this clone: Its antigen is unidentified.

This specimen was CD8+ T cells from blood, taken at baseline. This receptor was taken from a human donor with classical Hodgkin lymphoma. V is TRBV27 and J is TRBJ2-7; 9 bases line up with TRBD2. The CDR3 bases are TGTGCCAGCAGCCTAGTAGCGGGAGAGTTCTACGAGCAGTACTTC. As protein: CASSLVAGEFYEQYF.